This TCR beta chain came from a study of shared T cell receptors in the human thymus. Clones were sequenced by immunoSEQ multiplex PCR, and TCRdb holds only the in-frame ones, with some missing. The sample includes roughly 660,000 clones, approximately 87% seen only once; the top ten take around 0.01%. CDR3 length: 15 residues. From germline, CDR1 is LNHDA and CDR2 SQIVND (reference sequence). V trimming: 6 bases; J trimming: 8 bases; junction bases outside the gene matches: 14. This clone has a handful of counts. This sample also appeared in a second study, on human thymus T cells. From that paper: Immunologically healthy infants in Finland undergoing congenital heart defect surgery were the donors. In corrective heart surgery, resections were taken, and these provided the thymus tissue. There were highly overlapping thymic repertoires among unrelated individuals, as related research reported.

This clonotype was obtained from a boy under three years old with a congenital heart defect. The rearrangement joins TRBV19 to TRBJ1-2; TRBD1 agrees at 8 bases. Sequencing input: thymocytes. CDR3 loop: CASRLIFRGRGGYTF. In DNA form, the CDR3 reads TGTGCCAGTAGGCTGATTTTCAGGGGGCGAGGAGGCTACACCTTC.